This TCR beta chain was identified during a study of T cells in Graves' hyperthyroidism and ophthalmopathy. Germline assignment: CDR1 SGHRS and CDR2 YFSETQ. Deletions cut 5 bases from V and 0 bases from J, with 21 bases between. The CDR3 consists of 17 residues. What was amplified from RNA transcripts were TCR beta CDR3 regions. HTBI primers drove first-round RT-PCR of the TCR CDR3. TCRdb passed the multiplex PCR reads through MiXCR, listing each CDR3 protein once. This sample has 370,000 or so distinct CDR3 sequences, with just under 25% found just once. This chain connects TRBV5-1 to TRBJ2-7, with TRBD2 as a possible D gene (6 bases). Sample: blood. This sequence was found in a man between 45 and 60 years old with Graves' hyperthyroidism. The CDR3 coding sequence is TGCGCCAGCAGACCCGCGGTTATGGGACTGAGCTCCTACGAGCAGTACTTC. Its protein is CASRPAVMGLSSYEQYF.